A selection of T cell receptor beta chains follows, all from one sample in a study of blood T cell repertoires in COVID-19. Sequencing was performed with immunoSEQ multiplex PCR; in TCRdb, only in-frame clones are kept and a portion is missing. Of around 300,000 clones listed, around 90% are singletons. Sequencing was performed on peripheral blood. The source of these receptors is a man aged 50 or older with acute or convalescent COVID-19. Both conserved end residues are part of each CDR3. The D gene is left open where the match is weak. Expanded clones are given a class, and other clones once, few, many or no size at all.

DNA: TGCGCCAGCAGCCAAACAGGCGAAGCTTTCTTT
CDR3: CASSQTGEAFF
size: -
J: TRBJ1-1
D: -
V: TRBV5-1

DNA: TGTGCCAGCAGCTTACAGACAACGAACACTGAAGCTTTCTTT
CDR3: CASSLQTTNTEAFF
size: -
J: TRBJ1-1
D: -
V: TRBV11-2

DNA: TGTGCCAGCAGCTTAGAAGCGGGGATGACCTACGAGCAGTACTTC
CDR3: CASSLEAGMTYEQYF
size: few
J: TRBJ2-7
D: TRBD2
V: TRBV7-8

DNA: TGTGCCAGCTATAGACTAGCGGGGGCCACAGATACGCAGTATTTT
CDR3: CASYRLAGATDTQYF
size: -
J: TRBJ2-3
D: TRBD2
V: TRBV2

DNA: TGCAGCGGCGGCACAGATACGCAGTATTTT
CDR3: CSGGTDTQYF
size: -
J: TRBJ2-3
D: -
V: TRBV29-1

DNA: TGTGCCAGCACCCCCCTTCCAGCCGGGGAGCTGTTTTTT
CDR3: CASTPLPAGELFF
size: once
J: TRBJ2-2
D: -
V: TRBV12-3/TRBV12-4

DNA: TGTGCCAGCTCGTCCGGAGAGAGTGAGACCCAGTACTTC
CDR3: CASSSGESETQYF
size: -
J: TRBJ2-5
D: -
V: TRBV2

DNA: TGTGCCACCCTAGGACGGCTAGCGGGGGGATCCTACAATGAGCAGTTCTTC
CDR3: CATLGRLAGGSYNEQFF
size: -
J: TRBJ2-1
D: TRBD2
V: TRBV2

DNA: TGTGCCAGCAGCGTTTTGTCAAACCGGGGAAACAATGAGCAGTTCTTC
CDR3: CASSVLSNRGNNEQFF
size: -
J: TRBJ2-1
D: -
V: TRBV9

DNA: TGTGCCAGCAGTTACTGGGGAGCCCATGGCTACACCTTC
CDR3: CASSYWGAHGYTF
size: -
J: TRBJ1-2
D: -
V: TRBV6-5

DNA: TGTGCCAGCAGACAGGGGACTGGAAACACCATATATTTT
CDR3: CASRQGTGNTIYF
size: -
J: TRBJ1-3
D: TRBD1
V: TRBV12-3/TRBV12-4

DNA: TGTGCCAGCAGCCAGGGGCAGTCCTCCTACGAGCAGTACTTC
CDR3: CASSQGQSSYEQYF
size: -
J: TRBJ2-7
D: -
V: TRBV6-5

DNA: TGTGCCTGGAGTGTCACGGTTAATCAGCCCCAGCATTTT
CDR3: CAWSVTVNQPQHF
size: once
J: TRBJ1-5
D: -
V: TRBV30

DNA: TGTGCCAGTAGCCTTATGGACTCCCTGGGGGGCTACACCTTC
CDR3: CASSLMDSLGGYTF
size: -
J: TRBJ1-2
D: -
V: TRBV19

DNA: TGTGCCGTAGCGGAGGGGGCAGAAAATGAGCAGTTCTTC
CDR3: CAVAEGAENEQFF
size: -
J: TRBJ2-1
D: -
V: TRBV7-9

DNA: TGTGCCAGCAGCCAAGAACTCCTAGCGGGGTACACAGATACGCAGTATTTT
CDR3: CASSQELLAGYTDTQYF
size: -
J: TRBJ2-3
D: TRBD2
V: TRBV3-1/TRBV3-2

DNA: TGTGCCTGGAGTGAAGCGGGGGGGAGCACAGATACGCAGTATTTT
CDR3: CAWSEAGGSTDTQYF
size: -
J: TRBJ2-3
D: TRBD2
V: TRBV30

DNA: TGTGCCAGCAGCGGTACAGGATCTAATGAAAAACTGTTTTTT
CDR3: CASSGTGSNEKLFF
size: -
J: TRBJ1-4
D: -
V: TRBV11-2

DNA: TGCAGCGTCCGGAGCCGCTCTGGGGCCAACGTCCTGACTTTC
CDR3: CSVRSRSGANVLTF
size: -
J: TRBJ2-6
D: -
V: TRBV29-1

DNA: TGTGCCAGCAGTTACTCGGACAAATCAGATACGCAGTATTTT
CDR3: CASSYSDKSDTQYF
size: -
J: TRBJ2-3
D: -
V: TRBV6-6

DNA: TGTGCCAGCAGGCCAGGGTGGGACACTGAAGCTTTCTTT
CDR3: CASRPGWDTEAFF
size: -
J: TRBJ1-1
D: -
V: TRBV12-3/TRBV12-4

DNA: TGTGCCAGCAGTTACAAGGGGGTGGGGACAGATACGCAGTATTTT
CDR3: CASSYKGVGTDTQYF
size: -
J: TRBJ2-3
D: -
V: TRBV6-5

DNA: TGCGCCAGCAGCTTGGAGGGCAGGGGGATCTATGGCTACACCTTC
CDR3: CASSLEGRGIYGYTF
size: -
J: TRBJ1-2
D: TRBD1
V: TRBV5-1

DNA: TGCGCCAGCAGCTTGACAGGGGGCAACTATGGCTACACCTTC
CDR3: CASSLTGGNYGYTF
size: -
J: TRBJ1-2
D: TRBD1
V: TRBV5-1

DNA: TGTGCCAGCAGCCCGACCCTCACGGACTCTAACTATGGCTACACCTTC
CDR3: CASSPTLTDSNYGYTF
size: few
J: TRBJ1-2
D: -
V: TRBV7-6

DNA: TGCGCCAGCAGCCGGGTTGGACTTGCAACTAATGAAAAACTGTTTTTT
CDR3: CASSRVGLATNEKLFF
size: -
J: TRBJ1-4
D: -
V: TRBV4-1

DNA: TGCAGCGTCGACCTTACAGGAAGGGCTTTCTTT
CDR3: CSVDLTGRAFF
size: -
J: TRBJ1-1
D: -
V: TRBV29-1

DNA: TGTGCCAGTAGTATGGACAGTGGAAACACCATATATTTT
CDR3: CASSMDSGNTIYF
size: -
J: TRBJ1-3
D: -
V: TRBV19

DNA: TGTGCCAGCTCACCACCGGGGGGGGTCTATGGCTACACCTTC
CDR3: CASSPPGGVYGYTF
size: -
J: TRBJ1-2
D: -
V: TRBV18

DNA: TGTGCCAGTAGTCCCGCAGGGGGCCCCTATGGCTACACCTTC
CDR3: CASSPAGGPYGYTF
size: -
J: TRBJ1-2
D: TRBD1
V: TRBV19

DNA: TGTGCCACCAGCATAGACTCTAGCGGGGGTTGGACAGATACGCAGTATTTT
CDR3: CATSIDSSGGWTDTQYF
size: -
J: TRBJ2-3
D: TRBD2
V: TRBV15

DNA: TGTGCCAGTGCTCCGGACTCGGAAAAACTGTTTTTT
CDR3: CASAPDSEKLFF
size: -
J: TRBJ1-4
D: -
V: TRBV3-1/TRBV3-2

DNA: TGTGCCAGCAGCCCGCGAAGCCCGGGATCACCCCTCCACTTT
CDR3: CASSPRSPGSPLHF
size: -
J: TRBJ1-6
D: -
V: TRBV3-1/TRBV3-2

DNA: TGCGCCAGCAGCCAAGATACCAGGGCGAACACTGAAGCTTTCTTT
CDR3: CASSQDTRANTEAFF
size: -
J: TRBJ1-1
D: -
V: TRBV4-1

DNA: TGTGCCAGCGGCCAGGGGGCCGGCACCGGGGAGCTGTTTTTT
CDR3: CASGQGAGTGELFF
size: -
J: TRBJ2-2
D: TRBD1
V: TRBV2

DNA: TGTGCCAGCAGCCAAGAAGGGGACAGAGGCCCAAACTATGGCTACACCTTC
CDR3: CASSQEGDRGPNYGYTF
size: -
J: TRBJ1-2
D: TRBD1
V: TRBV3-1/TRBV3-2